Described below is a single T cell receptor (beta chain) sequence and its context. The source of the sample is a study of CD8+ T cells in alopecia areata. Extraction of RNA preceded its reverse transcription into cDNA, which served as the sequencing template. Clones were sequenced by immunoSEQ multiplex PCR, and TCRdb holds only the in-frame ones, with some missing. The top ten clones hold 20% to 25% of a sample with 90,000 to 130,000 clones, 50% to 70% of them seen once. CDR1 MNHEY and CDR2 SVGAGI come from the germline V gene. This CDR3 is built from 15 residues. The V gene end was trimmed by 7 bases and the J gene end by 8 bases; junction bases not matched to a gene: 11.

Source material: NKG2D-low CD8+ T cells sorted from blood. This clonotype was sampled from a human donor with alopecia areata. This chain joins TRBV6-5 and TRBJ2-1; TRBD2 agrees at 10 bases. CDR3 region: CASISSLAGVDEQFF. The CDR3 region has the DNA TGTGCCAGCATATCATCTCTAGCGGGAGTGGATGAGCAGTTCTTC.